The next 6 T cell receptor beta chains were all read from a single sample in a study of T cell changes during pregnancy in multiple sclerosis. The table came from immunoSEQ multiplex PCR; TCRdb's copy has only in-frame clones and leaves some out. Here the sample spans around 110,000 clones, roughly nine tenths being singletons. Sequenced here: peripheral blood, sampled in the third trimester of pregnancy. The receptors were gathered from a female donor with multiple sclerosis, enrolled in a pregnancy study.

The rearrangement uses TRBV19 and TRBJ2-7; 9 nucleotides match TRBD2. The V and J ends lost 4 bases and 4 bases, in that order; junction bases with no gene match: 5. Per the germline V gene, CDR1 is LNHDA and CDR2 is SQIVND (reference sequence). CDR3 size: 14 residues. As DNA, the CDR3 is TGTGCCAGTAGTAGCTCGCGGGAGGGGTACGAGCAGTACTTC. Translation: CASSSSREGYEQYF.

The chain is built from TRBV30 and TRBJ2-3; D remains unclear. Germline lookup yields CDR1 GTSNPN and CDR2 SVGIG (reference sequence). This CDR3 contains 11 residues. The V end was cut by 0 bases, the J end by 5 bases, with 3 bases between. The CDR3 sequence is CAWSVGDTQYF. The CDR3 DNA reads TGTGCCTGGAGTGTCGGAGATACGCAGTATTTT.

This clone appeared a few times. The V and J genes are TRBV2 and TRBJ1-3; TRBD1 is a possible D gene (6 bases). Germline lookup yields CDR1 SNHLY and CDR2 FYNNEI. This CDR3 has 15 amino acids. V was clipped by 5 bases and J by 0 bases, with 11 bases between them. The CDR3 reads CASSNDRSSGNTIYF. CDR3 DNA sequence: TGTGCCAGCAGTAATGACAGGAGCTCTGGAAACACCATATATTTT.

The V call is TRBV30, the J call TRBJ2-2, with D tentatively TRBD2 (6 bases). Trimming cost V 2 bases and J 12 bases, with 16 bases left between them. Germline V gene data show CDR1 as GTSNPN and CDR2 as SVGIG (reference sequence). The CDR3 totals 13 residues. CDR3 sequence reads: CAWSPWAGRKLFF. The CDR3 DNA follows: TGTGCCTGGAGTCCCTGGGCGGGGAGGAAGCTGTTTTTT.

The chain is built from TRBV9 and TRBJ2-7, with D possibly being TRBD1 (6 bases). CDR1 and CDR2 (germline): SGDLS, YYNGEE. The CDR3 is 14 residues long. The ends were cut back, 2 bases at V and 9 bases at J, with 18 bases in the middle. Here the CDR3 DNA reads TGTGCCAGCAGCGTCTCCCAACAGGGCAAGGTGCAGTACTTC. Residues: CASSVSQQGKVQYF.

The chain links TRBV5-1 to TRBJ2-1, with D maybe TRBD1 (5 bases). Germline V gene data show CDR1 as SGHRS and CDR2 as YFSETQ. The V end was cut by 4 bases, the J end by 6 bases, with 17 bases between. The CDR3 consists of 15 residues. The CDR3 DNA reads TGCGCCAGCAGCGAAAGGGCAGGGAAAAGCAATGAGCAGTTCTTC. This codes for CASSERAGKSNEQFF.